Each of the 12 T cell receptor beta chains below was sequenced from the same sample in a study of metastatic and nonmetastatic thyroid tumors. With MiXCR, TCRdb reprocessed the PCR reads. There are approximately 21,000 clones in the sample; approximately 22% occur only once, and 71% lies in the top ten. No patient received treatment before thyroid surgery. Sequenced material: blood. The source is a male donor with papillary thyroid cancer or a benign thyroid nodule (not recorded which). Some clones in this sample may be carry-over from other donors' samples.

This clone has at least ten counts. This sequence joins TRBV27 and TRBJ2-2; D tentatively fits TRBD1 or TRBD2 (5 bases each). CDR3 length equals 12 residues. Per germline, CDR1 MNHEY and CDR2 SMNVEV (reference sequence). With 2 bases removed from V and 7 bases from J, the gap between germline ends came to 5 bases. CDR3 coding DNA: TGTGCCAGCAGTTTAGGGGGCGGGGAGCTGTTTTTT. This sequence encodes CASSLGGGELFF.

A few counts support this clone. The V and J genes are TRBV24-1 and TRBJ1-2; a possible D gene is TRBD1 (6 bases). Germline CDR1 and CDR2: KGHDR and SFDVKD. V lost 6 bases and J 10 bases, leaving 17 bases between the germline ends. This CDR3 contains 13 residues. CDR3 coding DNA: TGTGCCACCAGTACCGACAGGAGAGGATCCTACACCTTC. Its protein is CATSTDRRGSYTF.

J is TRBJ2-2 and V is TRBV6-1; D could derive from TRBD1 or TRBD2 (6 bases each). The V and J ends lost 6 bases and 5 bases respectively, with 19 bases between them. This CDR3 spans 16 amino acids. Germline V gene lookup returns CDR1 MNHNS and CDR2 SASEGT. Here the CDR3 reads CASRQRRKGGTGELFF. The CDR3 DNA is TGTGCCAGCAGGCAAAGGCGGAAGGGGGGAACCGGGGAGCTGTTTTTT.

In its sample, this clone was seen many times. The chain combines TRBV28 with TRBJ1-1; no clear D gene. The V and J ends lost 0 bases and 2 bases respectively, with 1 base between them. Germline V lookup: CDR1 MDHEN, CDR2 SYDVKM. This CDR3 is built from 12 residues. CDR3 loop: CASSLCNTEAFF. The CDR3 nucleotides read TGTGCCAGCAGTTTATGCAACACTGAAGCTTTCTTT.

Ten or more counts support this clone. The chain joins TRBV6-4 to TRBJ2-3; D possibly corresponds to TRBD1 (6 bases). The germline gives CDR1 MRHNA, CDR2 SNTAGT. This CDR3 contains 13 residues. V was clipped by 6 bases and J by 5 bases, with 12 bases between them. As DNA, the CDR3 is TGTGCCAGCAGCTCACAGGGTCAAGATACGCAGTATTTT. Amino acids: CASSSQGQDTQYF.

This clone was observed a handful of times. At one boundary the junction diverges from the germline segment, which might be a read error. Other DNA sequences in the same sample also yield this CDR3. The chain carries TRBV20-1 and TRBJ2-3; D uncertain. This CDR3 comprises 16 residues. The germline CDR1 and CDR2 sequences are DFQATT and SNEGSKA (reference sequence). This chain's CDR3 is CSARDRAGLTTDTQYF. Written as DNA, the CDR3 is TGCAGCGCTAGAGATAGGGCTGGGCTTACCACAGATACGCAGTATTTT.

This clone has at least ten counts. The V and J genes are TRBV4-2 and TRBJ2-3, with 12 bases fitting TRBD2. The CDR3 has 19 amino acids. J lost 5 bases, V lost 4 bases, and 16 bases had no gene match. CDR1 is LGHNA and CDR2 is YNFKEQ in the germline V gene. As DNA, the CDR3 is TGTGCCAGCAGCCGTCTCCCCCTGACTAGCGGGAGAGGAATAGATACGCAGTATTTT. This codes for CASSRLPLTSGRGIDTQYF.

This clone was detected many times. V is TRBV27 and J is TRBJ2-7; TRBD1 or TRBD2 may be the D gene (5 bases each). V shed 4 bases and J shed 3 bases, with 13 bases lying between them. Germline CDR1 is MNHEY and CDR2 is SMNVEV (reference sequence). The CDR3 covers 14 residues. CDR3 region: CASSSPGRIYEQYF. The DNA of the CDR3 is TGTGCCAGCAGTTCTCCGGGACGGATCTACGAGCAGTACTTC.

This clone has at least ten counts. The rearrangement joins TRBV5-4 to TRBJ1-1; TRBD1 might be the D (5 bases). Germline V lookup: CDR1 SGHNT, CDR2 YYREEE (reference sequence). Trimming pared 4 bases from V and 0 bases from J, leaving 10 bases between. This CDR3 has 14 amino acids. The CDR3 region is CASSPGGLNTEAFF. DNA for the CDR3: TGTGCCAGCAGCCCGGGGGGGTTGAACACTGAAGCTTTCTTT.

This clone has at least ten counts. The rearrangement uses TRBV11-2 and TRBJ1-4, with D perhaps TRBD1 (5 bases). V lost 3 bases and J lost 8, with 7 bases in between. CDR1 and CDR2 from the germline V gene are SGHAT and FQNNGV. The CDR3 contains 12 residues. Here the CDR3 reads CASSFWGEKLFF. The CDR3 bases are TGTGCCAGCAGCTTCTGGGGCGAAAAACTGTTTTTT.

This clone showed up just a few times. The chain recombines TRBV15 with TRBJ1-5; no firm D call. The CDR3 runs 16 residues. Looked up from germline, CDR1 is LNHNV and CDR2 is YYDKDF (reference sequence). V was shortened by 0 bases and J by 4 bases, with 13 bases between the two germline ends. In DNA form, the CDR3 reads TGTGCCACCAGCAGAGATCTTCCGGGAGAGAATCAGCCCCAGCATTTT. It specifies CATSRDLPGENQPQHF.

This clone was observed many times. This sequence joins TRBV19 and TRBJ1-6; D remains unclear. The germline gives CDR1 LNHDA, CDR2 SQIVND (reference sequence). The CDR3 totals 12 residues. Trimming shortened V by 4 bases and J by 7 bases, and 5 bases separated the two germline ends. As DNA, the CDR3 is TGTGCCAGTAGTACCCAAAATTCACCCCTCCACTTT. It codes for CASSTQNSPLHF.